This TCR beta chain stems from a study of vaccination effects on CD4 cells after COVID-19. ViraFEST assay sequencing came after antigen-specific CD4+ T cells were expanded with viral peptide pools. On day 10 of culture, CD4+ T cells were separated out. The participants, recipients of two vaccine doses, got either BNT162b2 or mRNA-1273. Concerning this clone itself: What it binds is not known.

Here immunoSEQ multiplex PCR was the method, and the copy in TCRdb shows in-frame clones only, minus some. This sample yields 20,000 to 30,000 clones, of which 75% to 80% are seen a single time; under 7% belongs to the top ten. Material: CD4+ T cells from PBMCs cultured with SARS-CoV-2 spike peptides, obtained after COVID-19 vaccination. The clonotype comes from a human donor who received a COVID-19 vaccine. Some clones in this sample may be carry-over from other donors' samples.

CDR3 loop: CASSLAGGGYGYTF. The CDR3 nucleotides are TGTGCCAGCAGCTTAGCTGGGGGTGGCTATGGCTACACCTTC. The chain links TRBV7-2 to TRBJ1-2; tentatively, D is TRBD1 (5 bases). This CDR3 comprises 14 residues. Germline CDR1 SGHTA, CDR2 FQGNSA. V lost 0 bases, J lost 4 bases, and 9 bases lay in between.